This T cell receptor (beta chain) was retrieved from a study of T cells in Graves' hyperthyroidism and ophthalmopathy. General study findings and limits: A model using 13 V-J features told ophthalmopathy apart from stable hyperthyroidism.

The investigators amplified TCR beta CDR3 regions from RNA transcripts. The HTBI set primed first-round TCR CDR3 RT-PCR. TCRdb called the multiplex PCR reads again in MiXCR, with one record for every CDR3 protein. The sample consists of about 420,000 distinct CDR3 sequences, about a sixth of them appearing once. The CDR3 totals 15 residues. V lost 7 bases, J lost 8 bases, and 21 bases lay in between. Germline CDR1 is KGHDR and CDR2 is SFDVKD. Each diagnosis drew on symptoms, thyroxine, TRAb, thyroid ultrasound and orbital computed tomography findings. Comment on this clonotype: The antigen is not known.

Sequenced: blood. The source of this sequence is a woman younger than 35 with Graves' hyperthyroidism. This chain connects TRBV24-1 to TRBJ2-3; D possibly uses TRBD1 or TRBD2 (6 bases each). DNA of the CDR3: TGTGCCACCAGCGACGTCCCGGGGGCCCAGGGTACGCAGTATTTT. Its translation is CATSDVPGAQGTQYF.